What follows are 17 T cell receptor beta chains derived from one specimen sequenced in a study of T-cell memory formation after mild COVID-19 (TCRdb year 2021). Library generation was performed with 5' RACE. TCRdb records Illumina NovaSeq 6000 as the sequencer. Through fastp at Q25 and MiXCR, TCRdb rebuilt clones from the public reads, retaining in-frame beta chains. Each entry is one CDR3 protein sequence, shown with its most common DNA and genes. Here the sample has around 370,000 distinct CDR3 sequences; under 25% occur a single time. The top ten clones comprise 9.5% to 15% of the sample. The sequencing sample was made of PBMCs or a T cell subset sorted from them (not recorded which). All receptors derive from an adult woman who had mild COVID-19 (a few samples of this study predate the infection). The sample titles of this study are shuffled in the database, so cell type and time point are left out; the donor was told from shared clones.

The gene calls are TRBV6-5 and TRBJ1-2, with no clear D. The CDR3 has 14 residues. The V end was cut by 4 bases, the J end by 4 bases, with 13 bases between. Germline V gene sequence: CDR1 MNHEY, CDR2 SVGAGI. The CDR3 DNA reads TGTGCCAGCAGTTTCCAAAGGCTGGGCTATGGCTACACCTTC. As protein: CASSFQRLGYGYTF.

The J gene is TRBJ2-2, the V gene TRBV12-3 or TRBV12-4; 9 bases are shared with TRBD1. V shed 8 bases and J 5 bases; nucleotides not matched to a gene: 6. This CDR3 spans 14 amino acids. The CDR3 reads CASQRTGVTGELFF. The CDR3, as DNA: TGTGCCAGCCAACGGACAGGGGTTACCGGGGAGCTGTTTTTT.

Here the CDR3 reads CASSSVAGALTDTQYF. CDR3 sequence (DNA): TGCGCCAGCAGCTCCGTAGCGGGGGCCCTCACAGATACGCAGTATTTT. The gene calls are TRBV5-1 and TRBJ2-3, with 9 bases lining up with TRBD2. CDR3 length equals 16 residues. Germline values: CDR1 SGHRS, CDR2 YFSETQ. V lost 3 bases and J lost 2; bases outside the gene matches: 7.

The rearrangement links TRBV3-1 to TRBJ2-3; TRBD2 might be the D (8 bases). Germline V lookup: CDR1 LGHDT, CDR2 YNNKEL (reference sequence). Trimming took off 3 bases at V and 3 bases at J, with 19 bases between the two ends. The CDR3 has 17 amino acids. The CDR3 here is CASSHRGAGGTTDTQYF. The CDR3 DNA reads TGTGCCAGCAGCCACAGGGGGGCGGGAGGAACTACAGATACGCAGTATTTT.

This clonotype showed up just a few times. This chain joins TRBV7-2 and TRBJ2-1; the D gene is possibly TRBD2 (6 bases). In germline, CDR1 is SGHTA, CDR2 FQGNSA. CDR3 size: 15 residues. V was clipped by 0 bases and J by 8 bases, with 14 bases between them. The CDR3 coding sequence is TGTGCCAGCAGCTTAGCCCCGGACTACCATTATGAGCAGTTCTTC. Translated: CASSLAPDYHYEQFF. The variable domain in full, completed from reference TRBV7-2 and TRBJ2-1, reads GAGVSQSPSNKVTEKGKDVELRCDPISGHTALYWYRQSLGQGLEFLIYFQGNSAPDKSGLPSDRFSAERTGGSVSTLTIQRTQQEDSAVYLCASSLAPDYHYEQFFGPGTRLTVL.

This clonotype has a handful of counts. The chain couples TRBV19 to TRBJ2-7; 8 bases align to TRBD1. CDR1 LNHDA and CDR2 SQIVND come from the germline V gene (reference sequence). This CDR3 comprises 14 residues. V gave up 4 bases and J gave up 0 bases; unmatched junction bases: 2. The CDR3 protein is CASSKTGASYEQYF. The CDR3 DNA reads as TGTGCCAGTAGTAAGACAGGGGCCTCCTACGAGCAGTACTTC.

This clonotype appeared a few times. The chain carries TRBV9 and TRBJ2-1; possibly TRBD1 for D (5 bases). Trimming cost V 0 bases and J 7 bases, with 11 bases left between them. The CDR3 has 14 amino acids. CDR1 and CDR2 from the germline V gene are SGDLS and YYNGEE. Here the CDR3 reads CASSVGDSPNEQFF. As DNA, the CDR3 is TGTGCCAGCAGCGTAGGCGACAGCCCGAATGAGCAGTTCTTC.

In this sample, this clonotype turned up a few times. This chain uses TRBV7-2 with TRBJ2-1, with 9 nucleotides matching TRBD2. Germline values: CDR1 SGHTA, CDR2 FQGNSA. V lost 5 bases, J lost 10 bases, and 15 bases stayed unmatched. There are 16 residues in the CDR3. As DNA, the CDR3 is TGTGCCAGCAGCCCGGTGAGGAGCGGGAGGCCAGCCGAGCAGTTCTTC. Translation gives CASSPVRSGRPAEQFF. The full variable domain, with the rest looked up from reference TRBV7-2 and TRBJ2-1, is GAGVSQSPSNKVTEKGKDVELRCDPISGHTALYWYRQSLGQGLEFLIYFQGNSAPDKSGLPSDRFSAERTGGSVSTLTIQRTQQEDSAVYLCASSPVRSGRPAEQFFGPGTRLTVL.

CDR3 in amino acids: CASSPGQGYSQPQHF. CDR3 nucleotides: TGTGCCAGCAGCCCCGGCCAGGGTTACAGTCAGCCCCAGCATTTT. The chain recombines TRBV21-1 with TRBJ1-5; the table names TRBD1, a call not compared with the DNA. TRBV21-1 is flagged as a pseudogene. The CDR3 totals 15 residues.

The V call is TRBV7-3, the J call TRBJ2-5; TRBD1 aligns across 7 bases. V lost 5 bases, J lost 4 bases, and 10 bases stayed unmatched. This CDR3 has 15 residues. Germline-derived CDR1 and CDR2 are SGHTA and FQGTGA. In nucleotides, the CDR3 is TGTGCCAGCAGCCTCGCCCTGACAGGGCGAGAGACCCAGTACTTC. It encodes CASSLALTGRETQYF.

The chain joins TRBV5-1 to TRBJ2-7; TRBD2 matches at 9 bases. V lost 2 bases, J lost 3 bases, and 9 bases stayed unmatched. Germline loops: CDR1 SGHRS, CDR2 YFSETQ. The CDR3 has 16 amino acids. CDR3 nucleotides: TGCGCCAGCAGCTTCCTAGGCGGGGGGGCCATCTACGAGCAGTACTTC. This codes for CASSFLGGGAIYEQYF.

The table lists this clonotype with a few counts. V and J are TRBV5-1 and TRBJ2-3; 9 nucleotides line up with TRBD2. The CDR3 is 16 residues long. V dropped 4 bases and J dropped 0; count of bases not matched to a gene: 6. CDR1 is SGHRS, CDR2 YFSETQ, per germline. The chain's CDR3 is CASSPAGLASTDTQYF. CDR3 sequence (DNA): TGCGCCAGCAGCCCCGCTGGACTAGCGAGCACAGATACGCAGTATTTT.

This clonotype was counted only a few times. This chain uses TRBV4-3 with TRBJ2-4; 10 positions match TRBD2. V dropped 0 bases and J dropped 4; count of bases not matched to a gene: 12. This CDR3 spans 19 amino acids. Germline CDR1 LGHNA, CDR2 YSLEER. The CDR3 bases are TGCGCCAGCAGCCAAGATTATAATGTGGCGGGACTAGCGAAAAACATTCAGTACTTC. It codes for CASSQDYNVAGLAKNIQYF.

The rearrangement links TRBV2 to TRBJ2-1, with TRBD2 matching over 13 bases. Trimming took 6 bases from V and 5 from J; bases not matched to a gene: 4. CDR3 length equals 15 residues. Germline V gene data show CDR1 as SNHLY and CDR2 as FYNNEI. CDR3 in amino acids: CASRLAGGRNNEQFF. The CDR3 nucleotides read TGTGCCAGCAGACTAGCGGGGGGGCGGAACAATGAGCAGTTCTTC.

V usage is TRBV2 and J usage is TRBJ1-1; D unclear. In germline, CDR1 is SNHLY, CDR2 FYNNEI. The CDR3 is 11 amino acids. CDR3 loop: CATYGGREAFF. In DNA, the CDR3 is TGTGCGACCTATGGAGGGAGGGAAGCTTTCTTT. Based on the CDR3 plus reference TRBV2 and TRBJ1-1, the full variable domain is EPEVTQTPSHQVTQMGQEVILRCVPISNHLYFYWYRQILGQKVEFLVSFYNNEISEKSEIFDDQFSVERPDGSNFTLKIRSTKLEDSAMYFCATYGGREAFFGQGTRLTVV.

This clonotype was counted only a few times. CDR3 coding DNA: TGTGCCAGCAGCCGCGACGCAGGAAGCCAAGAGACCCAGTACTTC. It specifies CASSRDAGSQETQYF. V and J are TRBV28 and TRBJ2-5; unclear D gene. This CDR3 comprises 15 residues. Trimming took off 6 bases at V and 1 base at J, with 15 bases between the two ends. CDR1 is MDHEN, CDR2 SYDVKM, per germline.

The chain couples TRBV12-3 or TRBV12-4 to TRBJ2-5; D is possibly TRBD1 (5 bases). The V and J ends lost 5 bases and 7 bases respectively, with 17 bases between them. The CDR3 covers 14 residues. The CDR3 loop reads CASSTSGPSATQYF. CDR3 bases: TGTGCCAGCAGTACTTCAGGGCCGTCTGCGACCCAGTACTTC.